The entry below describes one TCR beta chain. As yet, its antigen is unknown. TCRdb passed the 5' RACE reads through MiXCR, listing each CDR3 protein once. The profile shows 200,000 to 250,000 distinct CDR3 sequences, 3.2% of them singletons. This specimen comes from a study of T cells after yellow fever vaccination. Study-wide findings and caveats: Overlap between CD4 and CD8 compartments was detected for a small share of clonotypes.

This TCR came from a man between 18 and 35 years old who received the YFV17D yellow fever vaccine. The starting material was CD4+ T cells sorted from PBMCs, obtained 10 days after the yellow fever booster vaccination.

Here the CDR3 DNA reads TGTGCCACCTATGGGACAGATACGCAGTATTTT. Residues: CATYGTDTQYF. V and J are TRBV10-3 and TRBJ2-3; D is uncertain. Germline V lookup: CDR1 ENHRY, CDR2 SYGVKD. There are 11 residues in the CDR3. V lost 10 bases and J lost 3, with 8 bases in between.